One sample yielded the 12 T cell receptor beta chains listed below, sequenced in a study of T-cell reconstitution after alpha-beta-depleted transplantation in children. Preparation of the TCRbeta library was carried out with unique molecular identifiers. Each CDR3 protein is one row after TCRdb ran MiXCR on the PCR reads. The data hold some 450,000 distinct CDR3 sequences, with 43% observed a single time. Sequences were derived from PBMCs, sampled before TCRalphabeta/CD19-depleted stem cell transplant. These receptors all stem from a girl aged 2-15 years with aplastic anemia, due to receive a stem cell transplant.

The chain links TRBV28 to TRBJ2-1; TRBD2 agrees at 8 bases. CDR1 is MDHEN, CDR2 SYDVKM, per germline. V trimming: 5 bases; J trimming: 4 bases; junction bases outside the gene matches: 10. This CDR3 has 16 residues. CDR3 bases: TGTGCCAGCAGTCTTGGGTCGGGGGGGCTATACAATGAGCAGTTCTTC. This codes for CASSLGSGGLYNEQFF.

This clonotype came up a few times. The chain recombines TRBV5-1 with TRBJ2-7; D might be TRBD2 (5 bases). V lost 2 bases and J 5 bases, leaving 17 bases between the germline ends. The CDR3 is 15 amino acids. Germline V lookup: CDR1 SGHRS, CDR2 YFSETQ. The CDR3 region has the DNA TGCGCCAGCAGCTTATCGGGGTATTCGAACCACGAGCAGTACTTC. Translating it yields CASSLSGYSNHEQYF. Full variable domain (outside the CDR3, taken from reference TRBV5-1 and TRBJ2-7): KAGVTQTPRYLIKTRGQQVTLSCSPISGHRSVSWYQQTPGQGLQFLFEYFSETQRNKGNFPGRFSGRQFSNSRSEMNVSTLELGDSALYLCASSLSGYSNHEQYFGPGTRLTVT.

This clonotype has just a few counts. The chain joins TRBV27 to TRBJ1-1; D remains unclear. This CDR3 spans 13 amino acids. Trimming cost V 7 bases and J 5 bases, with 14 bases left between them. Germline CDR1 is MNHEY and CDR2 is SMNVEV (reference sequence). The CDR3 DNA sequence: TGTGCCAGCACCCAGCGATACCCTACTGAAGCTTTCTTT. This gives the protein CASTQRYPTEAFF.

For the CDR3, the DNA is TGTGCCATCAGTGACCCATCAAGCACAGATACGCAGTATTTT. It encodes CAISDPSSTDTQYF. The chain employs TRBV10-3 and TRBJ2-3; unclear D gene. V shed 3 bases and J shed 0 bases, with 7 bases lying between them. This CDR3 is 14 amino acids long. Per germline, CDR1 ENHRY and CDR2 SYGVKD.

This clonotype was picked up many times. V gene TRBV4-1 combines with J gene TRBJ1-4; D is uncertain. Trimming removed 1 base at V and 3 bases at J, with 9 bases between. The CDR3 length is 15 residues. Germline loops: CDR1 MGHRA, CDR2 YSYEKL. The CDR3 DNA reads TGCGCCAGCAGCCAAGCGGCGAGACCTAATGAAAAACTGTTTTTT. It translates to CASSQAARPNEKLFF.

The V call is TRBV24-1, the J call TRBJ2-1; D is uncertain. With 5 bases removed from V and 6 bases from J, the gap between germline ends came to 13 bases. The length of the CDR3 is 14 residues. Germline CDR1 reads KGHDR; CDR2 reads SFDVKD. CDR3 residues: CATSARWAANEQFF. For the CDR3, the DNA is TGTGCCACCAGTGCCAGATGGGCAGCCAATGAGCAGTTCTTC.

The rearrangement links TRBV24-1 to TRBJ2-5, with 8 bases fitting TRBD1. Germline V gives CDR1 KGHDR, CDR2 SFDVKD. CDR3 size: 14 residues. Trimming removed 9 bases from V and 5 bases from J; junction bases left unmatched: 10. This CDR3 is CATGTGTLPETQYF. The CDR3, as DNA: TGTGCCACCGGGACAGGTACACTACCCGAGACCCAGTACTTC.

This clonotype was detected only a few times. The chain is built from TRBV3-1 and TRBJ2-7; no reliable D call. Germline assignment: CDR1 LGHDT and CDR2 YNNKEL (reference sequence). The CDR3 consists of 11 residues. V dropped 1 base and J dropped 5 bases, with 3 bases sitting between them. The CDR3 spells CASSQVNEQYF. CDR3 DNA sequence: TGTGCCAGCAGCCAAGTTAACGAGCAGTACTTC.

This clonotype was found a few times. The rearrangement links TRBV29-1 to TRBJ1-2; 8 nucleotides align to TRBD1. This CDR3 contains 13 residues. V shed 3 bases, J shed 4 bases, and the junction held 4 bases outside the gene matches. Germline values: CDR1 SQVTM, CDR2 ANQGSEA. CDR3 amino acids: CSVDRQGSYGYTF. The CDR3 DNA reads as TGCAGCGTTGATCGACAGGGGAGCTATGGCTACACCTTC.

This chain links TRBV2 with TRBJ2-3, with a tentative D call TRBD1 (5 bases). The CDR3 loop spans 18 amino acids. V was clipped by 6 bases and J by 2 bases, with 24 bases between them. Germline CDR1 and CDR2: SNHLY and FYNNEI. The CDR3 loop reads CASSARALVLDNTDTQYF. As DNA, the CDR3 is TGTGCCAGCAGCGCCCGGGCGTTGGTATTGGACAACACAGATACGCAGTATTTT.

The chain employs TRBV20-1 and TRBJ2-7; 8 bases map to TRBD2. CDR1 and CDR2 (germline): DFQATT, SNEGSKA (reference sequence). The CDR3 is 13 amino acids. The V gene end was trimmed by 7 bases and the J gene end by 3 bases; junction bases not matched to a gene: 8. The CDR3 loop is CSGELAANYEQYF. Here the CDR3 DNA reads TGCAGTGGTGAACTAGCGGCAAACTACGAGCAGTACTTC.

The genes are TRBV6-5 and TRBJ2-7, with no clear D. Germline lookup yields CDR1 MNHEY and CDR2 SVGAGI. Deletions cut 6 bases from V and 2 bases from J, with 14 bases between. The CDR3 is made up of 14 amino acids. The CDR3 DNA sequence: TGTGCCAGCAGCCGTGAGTACCCGACCTACGAGCAGTACTTC. It is translated as CASSREYPTYEQYF.